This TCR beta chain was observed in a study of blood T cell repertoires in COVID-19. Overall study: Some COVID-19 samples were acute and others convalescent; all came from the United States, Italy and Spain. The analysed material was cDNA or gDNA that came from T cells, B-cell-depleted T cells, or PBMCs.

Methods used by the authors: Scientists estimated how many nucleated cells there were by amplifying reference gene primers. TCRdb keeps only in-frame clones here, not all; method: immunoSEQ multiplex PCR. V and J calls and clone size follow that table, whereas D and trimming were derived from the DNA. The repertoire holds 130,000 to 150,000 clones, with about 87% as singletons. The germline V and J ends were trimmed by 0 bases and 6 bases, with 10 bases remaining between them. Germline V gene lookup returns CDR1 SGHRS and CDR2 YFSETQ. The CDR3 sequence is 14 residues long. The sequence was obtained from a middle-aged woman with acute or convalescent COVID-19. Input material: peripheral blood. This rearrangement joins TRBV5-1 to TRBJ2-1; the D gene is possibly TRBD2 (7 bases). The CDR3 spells CASSLDREGNEQFF. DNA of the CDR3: TGCGCCAGCAGCTTGGACAGGGAGGGCAATGAGCAGTTCTTC.